Following are 9 T cell receptor beta chains from one sample sequenced in a study of shared clonotypes between healthy human individuals. Naive-designated CD8 cells lacked CD45RO, were positively enriched for CCR7, and omitted terminally differentiated effector memory CD45RA+ cells. Some clones are missing from TCRdb's copy, which holds only in-frame ones; the method was immunoSEQ multiplex PCR. The sample holds fewer than 800,000 clones, about 90% seen once. The sequencing sample was made of naive CD8+ T cells sorted from blood. Receptors were obtained from a man aged 25 to 45 in good health.

This chain links TRBV28 with TRBJ2-1; 9 nucleotides line up with TRBD2. This CDR3 comprises 19 residues. Germline lookup yields CDR1 MDHEN and CDR2 SYDVKM. With 3 bases clipped from V and 12 bases from J, the junction kept 24 bases outside the gene matches. Here the CDR3 DNA reads TGTGCCAGCAGTTTGGTAAGGGAGAGGCGCGGGAGGGCCCAGGGGGGGCAGTTCTTC. It encodes CASSLVRERRGRAQGGQFF.

V gene TRBV7-9 combines with J gene TRBJ1-2; perhaps TRBD1 as D (5 bases). CDR3 size: 14 residues. The germline gives CDR1 SEHNR, CDR2 FQNEAQ (reference sequence). Trimming removed 5 bases from V and 6 bases from J, with 16 bases in between. CDR3 sequence reads: CASSKAGPHNGYTF. In DNA form, the CDR3 reads TGTGCCAGCAGCAAAGCGGGACCACACAATGGCTACACCTTC.

The chain employs TRBV5-8 and TRBJ2-7; D might be TRBD1 (6 bases). Trimming stripped 0 bases from V and 6 bases from J, with 16 bases between. CDR3 length equals 15 residues. Germline values: CDR1 SGHTS, CDR2 YDEGEE. In DNA form, the CDR3 reads TGTGCCAGCAGCTTGGTGTCAGGGGATTTTCTCGAGCAGTACTTC. Protein: CASSLVSGDFLEQYF.

The J gene is TRBJ2-5, the V gene TRBV7-9; the D gene is possibly TRBD2 (5 bases). The V end was cut by 1 base, the J end by 0 bases, with 12 bases between. Germline V gives CDR1 SEHNR, CDR2 FQNEAQ (reference sequence). The CDR3 totals 16 residues. CDR3: CASSLGLALYQETQYF. CDR3 DNA: TGTGCCAGCAGCTTAGGGCTAGCCTTGTACCAAGAGACCCAGTACTTC.

V usage is TRBV29-1 and J usage is TRBJ2-1; 8 bases are shared with TRBD1. This CDR3 contains 13 residues. Trimming cost V 4 bases and J 7 bases; bases outside gene matches: 6. CDR1 is SQVTM, CDR2 ANQGSEA, per germline. This CDR3 reads CSVVEQGVNEQFF. The CDR3 nucleotides read TGCAGCGTTGTAGAACAGGGGGTGAATGAGCAGTTCTTC.

This clone came up a few times. The rearrangement uses TRBV9 and TRBJ2-7, with a possible D match to TRBD1 (6 bases). The CDR3 is 14 residues long. Germline V gene sequence: CDR1 SGDLS, CDR2 YYNGEE. Trimming stripped 0 bases from V and 1 base from J, with 8 bases between. For the CDR3, the DNA is TGTGCCAGCAGCGTAGGACAGGAGTCCTACGAGCAGTACTTC. This translates into CASSVGQESYEQYF. The full variable domain, its missing parts supplied by reference TRBV9 and TRBJ2-7, is DSGVTQTPKHLITATGQRVTLRCSPRSGDLSVYWYQQSLDQGLQFLIQYYNGEERAKGNILERFSAQQFPDLHSELNLSSLELGDSALYFCASSVGQESYEQYFGPGTRLTVT.

The CDR3 DNA sequence: TGTGCCACCAGCGAAGGAAACTTGGGGGGAAACACCATATATTTT. Translation gives CATSEGNLGGNTIYF. The V gene is TRBV15, the J gene TRBJ1-3; unclear D gene. The germline gives CDR1 LNHNV, CDR2 YYDKDF (reference sequence). CDR3 length: 15 residues. The ends were cut back, 5 bases at V and 4 bases at J, with 15 bases in the middle.

J is TRBJ2-1 and V is TRBV6-5; 13 bases map to TRBD2. Trimming took 2 bases from V and 7 from J; bases not matched to a gene: 5. From germline, CDR1 is MNHEY and CDR2 SVGAGI. There are 16 residues in the CDR3. The CDR3 is CASSYGLAGVGNEQFF. CDR3 nucleotide sequence: TGTGCCAGCAGTTACGGACTAGCGGGAGTTGGAAATGAGCAGTTCTTC.

The table lists this clone with a few counts. Other DNA sequences within the sample encode an identical CDR3. The rearrangement joins TRBV14 to TRBJ2-7; D gene uncertain. Germline V CDR1 and CDR2: SGHDN, FVKESK. The CDR3 contains 14 residues. Trimming cost V 1 base and J 3 bases, with 10 bases left between them. The DNA of the CDR3 is TGTGCCAGCAGCCAAGCTGGCAGGAGCTACGAGCAGTACTTC. Translating it yields CASSQAGRSYEQYF.